A single sample is the source of the 20 T cell receptor beta chains below, sequenced in a study of cytomegalovirus exposure and HLA in healthy donors. Assay: immunoSEQ multiplex PCR; the TCRdb copy retains only in-frame clones and omits some. The profile shows tens of thousands of clones, 85% to 95% of them singletons. The source material was PBMCs. These receptors all stem from a man aged 18-30 years in good health and CMV-seropositive.

The chain is built from TRBV28 and TRBJ1-4; D is undetermined. This CDR3 comprises 16 residues. Per germline, CDR1 MDHEN and CDR2 SYDVKM. V was clipped by 5 bases and J by 8 bases, with 21 bases between them. CDR3 sequence (DNA): TGTGCCAGCAGTCCCCCGGGAGGGAACCCCCGGGAAAAACTGTTTTTT. Residues: CASSPPGGNPREKLFF.

This chain uses TRBV5-6 with TRBJ2-7; 10 nucleotides line up with TRBD1. Unmatched junction bases numbered 5, after V lost 0 bases and J lost 2 bases. The length of the CDR3 is 16 residues. Germline CDR1 and CDR2: SGHDT and YYEEEE. The CDR3 DNA reads as TGTGCCAGCAGCTTGGACCGGGACAGGGGTACCTACGAGCAGTACTTC. Protein product: CASSLDRDRGTYEQYF. Variable domain in full (rest from reference TRBV5-6 and TRBJ2-7): DAGVTQSPTHLIKTRGQQVTLRCSPKSGHDTVSWYQQALGQGPQFIFQYYEEEERQRGNFPDRFSGHQFPNYSSELNVNALLLGDSALYLCASSLDRDRGTYEQYFGPGTRLTVT.

V usage is TRBV9 and J usage is TRBJ1-2; D is possibly TRBD1 (5 bases). Germline V gene lookup returns CDR1 SGDLS and CDR2 YYNGEE. Trimming stripped 3 bases from V and 3 bases from J, with 15 bases between. CDR3 length: 15 residues. This chain's CDR3 is CASSEARGEDYGYTF. The CDR3 region has the DNA TGTGCCAGCAGCGAAGCGCGGGGGGAGGACTATGGCTACACCTTC.

This clone appeared once. The rearrangement uses TRBV18 and TRBJ2-2, with D unresolved. The ends were cut back, 3 bases at V and 5 bases at J, with 4 bases in the middle. The CDR3 is made up of 12 amino acids. The germline V gene encodes CDR1 KGHSH and CDR2 LQKENI. CDR3 in amino acids: CASSPTTGELFF. The CDR3 coding sequence is TGTGCCAGCTCACCGACTACCGGGGAGCTGTTTTTT.

The V gene is TRBV27, the J gene TRBJ1-2, with TRBD1 identical over 9 bases. The germline gives CDR1 MNHEY, CDR2 SMNVEV (reference sequence). The CDR3 runs to 16 residues. The junction had 8 bases not matched to a gene; V was cut back by 0 bases and J by 6 bases. The CDR3 DNA sequence: TGTGCCAGCAGTTTATCGTTCGGGTGGACAGGGGATGGCTACACCTTC. Translating gives CASSLSFGWTGDGYTF.

V is TRBV18 and J is TRBJ1-6, with D hard to call. This CDR3 has 18 residues. Germline CDR1 KGHSH, CDR2 LQKENI. Trimming shortened V by 0 bases and J by 6 bases, and 18 bases separated the two germline ends. This chain's CDR3 is CASSPPRGTSFFNSPLHF. CDR3 DNA sequence: TGTGCCAGCTCACCACCCCGGGGTACCTCCTTCTTTAATTCACCCCTCCACTTT.

CDR3 sequence reads: CASSLTGAVNEKLFF. DNA for the CDR3: TGCGCCAGCAGCTTGACAGGGGCAGTTAATGAAAAACTGTTTTTT. This chain connects TRBV5-1 to TRBJ1-4; 7 nucleotides agree with TRBD1. The CDR3 spans 15 residues. After removal of 1 base from V and 4 bases from J, the junction contained 4 bases not matched to a gene. Germline V gene sequence: CDR1 SGHRS, CDR2 YFSETQ.

The chain couples TRBV7-9 to TRBJ2-3, with D unresolved. Germline CDR1 is SEHNR and CDR2 is FQNEAQ (reference sequence). V was shortened by 6 bases and J by 1 base, with 5 bases between the two germline ends. CDR3 length equals 12 residues. The chain's CDR3 is CASRSGTDTQYF. The CDR3 bases are TGTGCCAGCAGGAGCGGCACAGATACGCAGTATTTT.

This clone was observed once. This rearrangement joins TRBV7-2 to TRBJ2-2, with 8 bases identical to TRBD2. Trimming cost V 1 base and J 8 bases; bases outside gene matches: 0. CDR1 is SGHTA, CDR2 FQGNSA, per germline. The CDR3 is made up of 13 amino acids. CDR3 in DNA: TGTGCCAGCAGCTTAGGACTAGCGGGGGAGCTGTTTTTT. It specifies CASSLGLAGELFF.

V is TRBV9 and J is TRBJ2-7; 10 positions match TRBD1. This CDR3 has 14 amino acids. Looked up from germline, CDR1 is SGDLS and CDR2 is YYNGEE. V gave up 4 bases and J gave up 5 bases; unmatched junction bases: 6. The DNA of the CDR3 is TGTGCCAGCAGCTTCGGACAGGGGGTCGACGAGCAGTACTTC. Translation: CASSFGQGVDEQYF.

This clone was observed once. This chain connects TRBV4-1 to TRBJ1-5; D gene uncertain. The V and J ends lost 1 base and 0 bases respectively, with 7 bases between them. Germline CDR1 and CDR2: MGHRA and YSYEKL. This CDR3 is built from 15 residues. The CDR3 nucleotides are TGCGCCAGCAGCCAAGTGGCGGTTAGCAATCAGCCCCAGCATTTT. Translated, it gives CASSQVAVSNQPQHF.

This clone was picked up one time. The V and J genes are TRBV5-1 and TRBJ1-1; 10 bases are a match to TRBD1. Germline V gene lookup returns CDR1 SGHRS and CDR2 YFSETQ. J gave up 8 bases and V 4 bases, and 14 bases lay outside the gene matches. The CDR3 runs to 16 residues. The DNA of the CDR3 is TGCGCCAGCAGCAGGGGGACAGGGGACACACTGATGGAAGCTTTCTTT. Translating it yields CASSRGTGDTLMEAFF.

The chain has TRBV7-8 and TRBJ2-6, with D maybe TRBD1 (6 bases). V was clipped by 3 bases and J by 2 bases, with 8 bases between them. This CDR3 has 15 residues. From germline, CDR1 is SGHVS and CDR2 FQNEAQ. CDR3 sequence: CASSFDRTGANVLTF. CDR3 bases: TGTGCCAGCAGCTTCGACAGGACTGGGGCCAACGTCCTGACTTTC.

This chain joins TRBV9 and TRBJ2-5; tentatively, D is TRBD1 (6 bases). Trimming shortened V by 0 bases and J by 4 bases, and 13 bases separated the two germline ends. This CDR3 comprises 15 residues. Germline-derived CDR1 and CDR2 are SGDLS and YYNGEE. The CDR3 DNA reads TGTGCCAGCAGCGTAGTTGGACAGCCAAGAGAGACCCAGTACTTC. Translating it yields CASSVVGQPRETQYF.

This chain links TRBV11-2 with TRBJ2-3; D is ambiguous. The V gene lost 1 base and the J gene lost 4 bases, with 18 bases spanning the gap. Per germline, CDR1 SGHAT and CDR2 FQNNGV. The CDR3 extends over 17 amino acids. The CDR3 coding sequence is TGTGCCAGCAGCTTAGCTGGTTGGAGCGTTGCATCAGATACGCAGTATTTT. Its protein is CASSLAGWSVASDTQYF. Variable domain in full (rest from reference TRBV11-2 and TRBJ2-3): EAGVAQSPRYKIIEKRQSVAFWCNPISGHATLYWYQQILGQGPKLLIQFQNNGVVDDSQLPKDRFSAERLKGVDSTLKIQPAKLEDSAVYLCASSLAGWSVASDTQYFGPGTRLTVL.

The chain employs TRBV7-8 and TRBJ2-3; no clear D. CDR3 length: 13 amino acids. The V end was cut by 3 bases, the J end by 5 bases, with 9 bases between. Germline V CDR1 and CDR2: SGHVS, FQNEAQ. CDR3 sequence: CASSFSEKDTQYF. As DNA, the CDR3 is TGTGCCAGCAGCTTTTCTGAGAAAGATACGCAGTATTTT.

The chain is built from TRBV7-2 and TRBJ2-1; 9 bases are a match to TRBD2. Germline values: CDR1 SGHTA, CDR2 FQGNSA. Trimming removed 3 bases from V and 4 bases from J; junction bases left unmatched: 7. The CDR3 has 16 residues. The CDR3 sequence is CASSLGGAGGYNEQFF. CDR3 bases: TGTGCCAGCAGCTTGGGCGGAGCGGGGGGTTACAATGAGCAGTTCTTC.

The chain links TRBV6-6 to TRBJ2-7; 9 nucleotides agree with TRBD2. The V and J ends lost 6 bases and 2 bases, in that order; junction bases with no gene match: 2. CDR3 length equals 13 residues. CDR1 and CDR2 from the germline V gene are MNHNY and SVGAGI (reference sequence). As DNA, the CDR3 is TGTGCCAGCAGCAGACTAGCGGCCTACGAGCAGTACTTC. It translates to CASSRLAAYEQYF.

The gene calls are TRBV5-1 and TRBJ2-7; 9 bases match TRBD1. The germline V gene encodes CDR1 SGHRS and CDR2 YFSETQ. V lost 4 bases to trimming and J lost 5 bases; unmatched junction nucleotides: 10. This CDR3 is built from 15 residues. In nucleotides, the CDR3 is TGCGCCAGCAGCGGGAGGGGGACAGGGAACGACGAGCAGTACTTC. Amino acid sequence: CASSGRGTGNDEQYF.

The V and J genes are TRBV18 and TRBJ1-4; no clear D gene. Germline V lookup: CDR1 KGHSH, CDR2 LQKENI. Trimming removed 2 bases from V and 8 bases from J, with 6 bases in between. The CDR3 is made up of 12 amino acids. The CDR3 is CASSPEAEKLFF. CDR3 bases: TGTGCCAGCTCACCAGAGGCGGAAAAACTGTTTTTT. Looking up the rest from reference TRBV18 and TRBJ1-4 gives the full variable domain: NAGVMQNPRHLVRRRGQEARLRCSPMKGHSHVYWYRQLPEEGLKFMVYLQKENIIDESGMPKERFSAEFPKEGPSILRIQQVVRGDSAAYFCASSPEAEKLFFGSGTQLSVL.